This T cell receptor (beta chain) is drawn from a study of CD8+CD57+ T cells in acquired aplastic anemia. Whole-study context: When averaged, DNA from sorted CD4+ and CD8+ cells came to 2.5 to 3.5 ug.

Researchers used genomic DNA as the template to profile TCR beta VDJ and CDR3. TCRdb analysed the reads with MiXCR anew, one entry per CDR3 protein. Of about 260,000 distinct CDR3 sequences in the sample, roughly 80% are singletons; the top ten hold roughly 42%. Remarks on this clonotype: Because the CDR3 is missing its conserved closing phenylalanine or tryptophan, this is likely a read error. The DNA is left out, because the CDR3 cannot be placed on it with certainty; the CDR3 is given as TCRdb lists it.

Patients picked for sequencing had shown CD8+CD57+ cell expansion detected by flow cytometry. Germline V CDR1 and CDR2: SEHNR, FQNEAQ (reference sequence). Counting both end residues, the CDR3 totals 13 amino acids. The clonotype comes from a human donor with aplastic anemia. The chain joins TRBV7-9 to TRBJ2-1. Specimen: sorted CD4+, CD8+, or CD8+CD57+ T cells (not recorded which) from PBMCs. This CDR3 is CASRFTGAMSSSS.